The 14 T cell receptor beta chains below all came from one sample that was sequenced in a study of blood T cell repertoires in COVID-19. The protocol was immunoSEQ multiplex PCR, while the TCRdb copy is restricted to in-frame clones and leaves out a portion. This sample carries under 150,000 clones, 83% of them seen once, and the ten largest clones take approximately 2.3%. Material for sequencing was peripheral blood. The receptors derive from a man younger than 40 with acute or convalescent COVID-19.

CDR3: CASRPTSGGTYEQYF. The CDR3 DNA sequence: TGTGCCAGCCGACCGACTAGCGGGGGGACCTACGAGCAGTACTTC. The chain recombines TRBV2 with TRBJ2-7, with 13 bases aligning to TRBD2. V lost 8 bases, J lost 2 bases, and 6 bases stayed unmatched. In germline, CDR1 is SNHLY, CDR2 FYNNEI. The CDR3 extends over 15 amino acids.

This chain joins TRBV30 and TRBJ1-6; 12 bases line up with TRBD1. The CDR3 covers 14 residues. V lost 3 bases, J lost 12 bases, and 6 bases stayed unmatched. The germline V gene encodes CDR1 GTSNPN and CDR2 SVGIG (reference sequence). The CDR3 nucleotides read TGTGCCTGGAGCGGGGGGACAGGGGGCTTACCCCTCCACTTT. Encoded protein: CAWSGGTGGLPLHF.

V usage is TRBV27 and J usage is TRBJ2-5; no reliable D call. The CDR3 is 13 amino acids. Germline-derived CDR1 and CDR2 are MNHEY and SMNVEV (reference sequence). V lost 0 bases and J 7 bases, leaving 9 bases between the germline ends. CDR3: CASSLSARGTQYF. The CDR3 bases are TGTGCCAGCAGTTTATCGGCGCGAGGGACCCAGTACTTC.

In this sample, this clone turned up once. This chain connects TRBV3-1 (or the pseudogene TRBV3-2) to TRBJ1-2; 8 positions agree with TRBD1. The germline V gene has CDR1 LGHDT and CDR2 YNNKEL (reference sequence). The CDR3 covers 15 residues. V trimming: 3 bases; J trimming: 2 bases; junction bases outside the gene matches: 5. CDR3 region: CASSHPTGVNYGYTF. The DNA for the CDR3 is TGTGCCAGCAGCCACCCGACAGGGGTGAACTATGGCTACACCTTC.

The rearrangement uses TRBV10-3 and TRBJ2-3; the D gene is possibly TRBD1 (5 bases). Trimming stripped 3 bases from V and 1 base from J, with 11 bases between. The CDR3 spans 15 residues. In germline, CDR1 is ENHRY, CDR2 SYGVKD. The CDR3 DNA reads as TGTGCCATCAGTGATTGGGGCGGACGCACAGATACGCAGTATTTT. Protein: CAISDWGGRTDTQYF.

This clone was seen a few times. The V call is TRBV7-9, the J call TRBJ2-5, with no clear D. Germline V CDR1 and CDR2: SEHNR, FQNEAQ (reference sequence). V was cut by 5 bases and J by 2 bases, with 15 bases left in between. The CDR3 covers 15 residues. CDR3 nucleotide sequence: TGTGCCAGCAGCCAGTCTTCGTGGGCACAAGAGACCCAGTACTTC. It translates to CASSQSSWAQETQYF.

The chain couples TRBV5-8 to TRBJ2-1; 9 bases line up with TRBD2. The CDR3 consists of 16 residues. Germline CDR1 reads SGHTS; CDR2 reads YDEGEE. V lost 2 bases and J lost 4; bases outside the gene matches: 7. This CDR3 reads CASSFSSGVLYNEQFF. DNA of the CDR3: TGTGCCAGCAGCTTTTCTAGCGGGGTACTATACAATGAGCAGTTCTTC.

The gene calls are TRBV7-9 and TRBJ2-2; TRBD1 matches at 9 bases. In germline, CDR1 is SEHNR, CDR2 FQNEAQ (reference sequence). J was trimmed by 6 bases and V by 8 bases; bases with no gene match: 13. The CDR3 consists of 16 residues. CDR3 DNA: TGTGCCAGCGAGCCCCCACACACAGGGGGCTCCGGGGAGCTGTTTTTT. This translates into CASEPPHTGGSGELFF.

V and J are TRBV6-5 and TRBJ1-2; D uncertain. CDR1 and CDR2 from the germline V gene are MNHEY and SVGAGI. This CDR3 spans 12 amino acids. Trimming took off 6 bases at V and 4 bases at J, with 9 bases between the two ends. The CDR3 coding sequence is TGTGCCAGCAGACTGACATCCTATGGCTACACCTTC. This sequence encodes CASRLTSYGYTF.

The chain combines TRBV19 with TRBJ1-2; possibly TRBD1 for D (6 bases). Germline V gene data show CDR1 as LNHDA and CDR2 as SQIVND (reference sequence). Trimming shortened V by 6 bases and J by 5 bases, and 16 bases separated the two germline ends. This CDR3 is built from 14 residues. The CDR3 nucleotides are TGTGCCAGTAGCACAGGGAGCTTGGGGTATGGCTACACCTTC. Translating it yields CASSTGSLGYGYTF.

This clone was seen only once. This chain joins TRBV2 and TRBJ1-5; D is unclear. The CDR3 has 15 amino acids. Deletions cut 6 bases from V and 2 bases from J, with 14 bases between. Germline CDR1 is SNHLY and CDR2 is FYNNEI. CDR3 protein: CASRARIAGNQPQHF. CDR3 nucleotides: TGTGCCAGCAGAGCCAGGATCGCTGGCAATCAGCCCCAGCATTTT.

The V call is TRBV4-1, the J call TRBJ1-1; D is possibly TRBD1 (5 bases). The CDR3 extends over 14 amino acids. Germline CDR1 and CDR2: MGHRA and YSYEKL. V dropped 6 bases and J dropped 5 bases, with 16 bases sitting between them. CDR3 DNA sequence: TGCGCCAGCAGGCCCGGCGGGGGAAGAACTGAAGCTTTCTTT. It is translated as CASRPGGGRTEAFF.

J is TRBJ2-3 and V is TRBV13; possibly TRBD2 for D (5 bases). The CDR3 contains 14 residues. Trimming left V 4 bases short and J 2 bases short, with 10 bases between. Per the germline V gene, CDR1 is PRHDT and CDR2 is FYEKMQ (reference sequence). Here the CDR3 DNA reads TGTGCCAGCAGCTGGGGAGACATCACAGATACGCAGTATTTT. Translation: CASSWGDITDTQYF.

Only a few counts were recorded for this clone. The chain employs TRBV9 and TRBJ2-1, with 12 bases fitting TRBD2. The J segment lost 8 bases and the V segment lost 4 bases, leaving 7 bases of the junction unmatched. The CDR3 runs to 15 residues. Germline V gene lookup returns CDR1 SGDLS and CDR2 YYNGEE. This CDR3 is CASSPGASGRDEQFF. The CDR3 region has the DNA TGTGCCAGCAGCCCAGGGGCTAGCGGGAGGGATGAGCAGTTCTTC.